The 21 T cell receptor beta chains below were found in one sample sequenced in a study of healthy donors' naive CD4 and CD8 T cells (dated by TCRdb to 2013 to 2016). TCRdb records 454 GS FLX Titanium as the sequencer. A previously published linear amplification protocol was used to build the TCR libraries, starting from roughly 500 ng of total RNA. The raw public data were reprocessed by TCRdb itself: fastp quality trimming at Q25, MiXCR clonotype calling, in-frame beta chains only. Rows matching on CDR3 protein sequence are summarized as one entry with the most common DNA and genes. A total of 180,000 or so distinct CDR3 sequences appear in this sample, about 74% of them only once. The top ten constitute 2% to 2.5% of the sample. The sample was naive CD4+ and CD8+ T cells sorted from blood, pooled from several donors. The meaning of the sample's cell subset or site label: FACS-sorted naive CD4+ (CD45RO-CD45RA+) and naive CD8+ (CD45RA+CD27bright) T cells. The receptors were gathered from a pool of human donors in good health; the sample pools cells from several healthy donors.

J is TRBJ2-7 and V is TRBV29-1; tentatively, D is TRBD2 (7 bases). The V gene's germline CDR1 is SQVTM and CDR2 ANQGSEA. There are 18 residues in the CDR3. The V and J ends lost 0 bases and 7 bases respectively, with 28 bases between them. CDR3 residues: CSVEDKPALGAGAGEQYF. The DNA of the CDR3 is TGCAGCGTTGAAGACAAACCAGCCCTAGGGGCGGGGGCAGGGGAGCAGTACTTC.

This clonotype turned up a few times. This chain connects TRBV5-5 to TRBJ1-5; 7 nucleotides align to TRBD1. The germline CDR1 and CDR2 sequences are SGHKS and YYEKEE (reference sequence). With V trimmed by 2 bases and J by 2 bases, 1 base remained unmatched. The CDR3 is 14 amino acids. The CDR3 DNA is TGTGCCAGCAGCTTTGACAGGGGCAATCAGCCCCAGCATTTT. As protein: CASSFDRGNQPQHF.

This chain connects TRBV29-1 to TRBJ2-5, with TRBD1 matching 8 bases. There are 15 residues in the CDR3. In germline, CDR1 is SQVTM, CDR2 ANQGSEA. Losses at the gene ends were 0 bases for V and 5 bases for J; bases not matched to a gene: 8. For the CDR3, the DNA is TGCAGCGTTGAAGATCAGGACAGGGCTTGGGAGACCCAGTACTTC. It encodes CSVEDQDRAWETQYF.

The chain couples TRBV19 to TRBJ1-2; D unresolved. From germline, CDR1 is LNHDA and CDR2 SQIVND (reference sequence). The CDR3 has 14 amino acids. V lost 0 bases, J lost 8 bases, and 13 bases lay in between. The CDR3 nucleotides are TGTGCCAGTAGTATAGACTTCCAGGCTCGAGGCTACACCTTC. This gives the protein CASSIDFQARGYTF. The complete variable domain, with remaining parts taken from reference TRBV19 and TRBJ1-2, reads DGGITQSPKYLFRKEGQNVTLSCEQNLNHDAMYWYRQDPGQGLRLIYYSQIVNDFQKGDIAEGYSVSREKKESFPLTVTSAQKNPTAFYLCASSIDFQARGYTFGSGTRLTVV.

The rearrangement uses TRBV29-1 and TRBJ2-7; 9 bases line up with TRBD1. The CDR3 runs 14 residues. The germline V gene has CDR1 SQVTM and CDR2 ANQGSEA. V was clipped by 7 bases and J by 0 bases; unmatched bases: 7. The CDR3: CSADGTGSSYEQYF. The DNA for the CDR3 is TGCAGCGCTGACGGGACAGGGTCCTCCTACGAGCAGTACTTC.

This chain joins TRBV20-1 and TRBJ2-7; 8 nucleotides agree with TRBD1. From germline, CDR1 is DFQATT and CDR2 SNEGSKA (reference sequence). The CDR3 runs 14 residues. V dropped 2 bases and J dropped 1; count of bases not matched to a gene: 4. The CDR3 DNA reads TGCAGTGCTAGAAGACAGGGGTGGTCCTACGAGCAGTACTTC. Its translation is CSARRQGWSYEQYF.

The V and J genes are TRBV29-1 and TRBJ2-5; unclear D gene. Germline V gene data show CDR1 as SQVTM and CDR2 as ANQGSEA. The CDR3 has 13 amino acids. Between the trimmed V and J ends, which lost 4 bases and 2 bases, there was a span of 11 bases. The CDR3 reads CSVGAAFQETQYF. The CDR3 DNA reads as TGCAGCGTTGGGGCAGCGTTTCAAGAGACCCAGTACTTC.

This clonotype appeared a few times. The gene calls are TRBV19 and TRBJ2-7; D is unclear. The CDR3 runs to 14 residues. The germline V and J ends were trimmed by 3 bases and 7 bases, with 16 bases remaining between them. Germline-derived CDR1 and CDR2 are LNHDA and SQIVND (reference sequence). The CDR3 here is CASSIHYAYEEQYF. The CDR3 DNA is TGTGCCAGTAGTATCCATTATGCCTACGAGGAGCAGTACTTC.

CDR3 residues: CSVAGADTQYF. The DNA of the CDR3 is TGCAGCGTTGCTGGGGCAGATACGCAGTATTTT. The genes are TRBV29-1 and TRBJ2-3; no clear D gene. Germline loops: CDR1 SQVTM, CDR2 ANQGSEA. The CDR3 length is 11 residues. V was pared by 4 bases and J by 4 bases, with 6 bases between.

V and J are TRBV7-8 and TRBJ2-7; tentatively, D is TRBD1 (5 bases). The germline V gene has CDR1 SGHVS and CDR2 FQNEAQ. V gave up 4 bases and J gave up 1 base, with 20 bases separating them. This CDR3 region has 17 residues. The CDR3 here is CASSSSPQQGGSYEQYF. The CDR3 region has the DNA TGTGCCAGCAGCTCATCCCCCCAGCAGGGCGGATCCTACGAGCAGTACTTC.

The DNA of the CDR3 is TGTGCCAGCAGCGCCCAGGGGAGCAACTATGGCTACACCTTC. Translation: CASSAQGSNYGYTF. This rearrangement joins TRBV13 to TRBJ1-2; D perhaps matches TRBD1 (6 bases). Trimming took 5 bases from V and 2 from J, leaving 12 bases between them. From germline, CDR1 is PRHDT and CDR2 FYEKMQ (reference sequence). The CDR3 runs to 14 residues.

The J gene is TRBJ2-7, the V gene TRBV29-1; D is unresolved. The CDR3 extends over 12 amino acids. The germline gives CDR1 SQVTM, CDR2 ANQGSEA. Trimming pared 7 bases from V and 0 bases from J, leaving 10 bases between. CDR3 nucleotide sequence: TGCAGCGCCCGCGAACGCTCCTACGAGCAGTACTTC. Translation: CSARERSYEQYF.

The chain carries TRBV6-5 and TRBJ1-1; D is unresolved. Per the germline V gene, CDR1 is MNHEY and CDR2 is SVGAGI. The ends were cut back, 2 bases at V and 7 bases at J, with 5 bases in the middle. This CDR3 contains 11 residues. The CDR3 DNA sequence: TGTGCCAGCAGTTACAGGCTTGAAGCTTTCTTT. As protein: CASSYRLEAFF.

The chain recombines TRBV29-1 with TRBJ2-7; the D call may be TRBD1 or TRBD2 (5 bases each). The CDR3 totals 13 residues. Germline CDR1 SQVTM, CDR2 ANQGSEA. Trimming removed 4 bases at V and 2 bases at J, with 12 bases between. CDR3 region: CSVVGDRAYEQYF. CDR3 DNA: TGCAGCGTTGTTGGGGACCGAGCCTACGAGCAGTACTTC.

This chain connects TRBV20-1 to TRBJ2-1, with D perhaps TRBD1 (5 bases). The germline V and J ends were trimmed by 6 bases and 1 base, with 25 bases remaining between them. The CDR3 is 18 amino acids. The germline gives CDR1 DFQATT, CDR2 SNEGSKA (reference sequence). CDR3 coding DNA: TGCAGTGCCGCCTTTAACCAGGGTACGAAGTGGTCCTACAATGAGCAGTTCTTC. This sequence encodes CSAAFNQGTKWSYNEQFF.

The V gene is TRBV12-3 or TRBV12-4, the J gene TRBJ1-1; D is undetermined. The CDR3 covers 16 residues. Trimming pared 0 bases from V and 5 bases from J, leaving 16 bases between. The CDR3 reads CASSLALGGRSTEAFF. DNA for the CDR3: TGTGCCAGCAGTTTAGCGTTGGGAGGGAGGAGTACTGAAGCTTTCTTT.

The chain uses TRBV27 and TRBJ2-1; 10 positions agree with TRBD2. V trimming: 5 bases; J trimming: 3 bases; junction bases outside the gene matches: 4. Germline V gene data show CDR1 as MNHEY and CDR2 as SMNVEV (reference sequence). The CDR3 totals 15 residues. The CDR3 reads CASSLSGGNYNEQFF. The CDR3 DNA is TGTGCCAGCAGTCTTAGCGGGGGGAACTACAATGAGCAGTTCTTC.

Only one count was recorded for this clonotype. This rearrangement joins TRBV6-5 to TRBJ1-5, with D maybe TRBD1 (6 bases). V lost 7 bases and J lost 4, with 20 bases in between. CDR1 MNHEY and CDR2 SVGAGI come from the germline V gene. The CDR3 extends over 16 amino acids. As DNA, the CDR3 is TGTGCCAGCAAAGGATCGACAGGAGGTCCTAATCAGCCCCAGCATTTT. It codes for CASKGSTGGPNQPQHF.

CDR3 nucleotide sequence: TGCAGCGTTGAAGAACCCCCCGTGAACACTGAAGCTTTCTTT. This translates into CSVEEPPVNTEAFF. The chain has TRBV29-1 and TRBJ1-1; no definite D call. This CDR3 has 14 residues. Germline CDR1 is SQVTM and CDR2 is ANQGSEA. Trimming removed 0 bases at V and 0 bases at J, with 8 bases between. The full variable domain, completed using reference TRBV29-1 and TRBJ1-1, is SAVISQKPSRDICQRGTSLTIQCQVDSQVTMMFWYRQQPGQSLTLIATANQGSEATYESGFVIDKFPISRPNLTFSTLTVSNMSPEDSSIYLCSVEEPPVNTEAFFGQGTRLTVV.

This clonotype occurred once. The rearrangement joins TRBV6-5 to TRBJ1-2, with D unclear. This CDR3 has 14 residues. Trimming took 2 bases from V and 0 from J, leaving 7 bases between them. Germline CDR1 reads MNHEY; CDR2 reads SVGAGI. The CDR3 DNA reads TGTGCCAGCAGTTACCGCCAAACTAACTATGGCTACACCTTC. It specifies CASSYRQTNYGYTF.

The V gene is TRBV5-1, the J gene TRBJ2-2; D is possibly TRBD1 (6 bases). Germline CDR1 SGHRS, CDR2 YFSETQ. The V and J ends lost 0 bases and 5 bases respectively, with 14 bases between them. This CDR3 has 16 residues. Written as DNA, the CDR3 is TGCGCCAGCAGCTTGGATGGGGGCGCGAGTACCGGGGAGCTGTTTTTT. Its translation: CASSLDGGASTGELFF.